This is a list of T cell receptor beta chains from one sample in a study of sequential checkpoint blockade in melanoma. The table came from immunoSEQ multiplex PCR; TCRdb's copy has only in-frame clones and leaves some out. The sample includes some 10,000 clones, approximately 76% seen only once; the top ten take approximately 50%. The sequencing here drew on CD8+ T cells sorted from blood (inferred from file names), taken from a patient given nivolumab and ipilimumab in sequence. These receptors originate from a human donor with melanoma. CDR3s include the opening cysteine and the closing phenylalanine or tryptophan. A D gene is named only where the DNA matches it firmly.

TRBV5-6	TRBD2	15	TRBJ2-7	CASSAGLAGPHGQYF
TRBV7-9	TRBD1	12	TRBJ2-7	CASSGTGDEQYF
TRBV7-9	TRBD1	14	TRBJ1-2	CASSGQGGNYGYTF
TRBV7-6	TRBD1	15	TRBJ1-6	CASGQGSSYNSPLHF
TRBV28	-	16	TRBJ1-5	CASSEVGLQRNQPQHF
TRBV7-6	-	13	TRBJ1-2	CASSLTGLDGYTF
TRBV27	-	14	TRBJ2-7	CASSLTGFNYEQYF
TRBV19	-	16	TRBJ1-2	CASSIPPTGDLDGYTF
TRBV28	-	13	TRBJ1-6	CASSFTQNSPLHF
TRBV4-3	TRBD2	14	TRBJ2-7	CASSHSGTTYEQYF
TRBV7-6	-	14	TRBJ1-1	CASSLGEGYTEAFF
TRBV6-6	-	12	TRBJ2-7	CAAGPTFYEQYF
TRBV2	TRBD1	13	TRBJ1-5	CASRDSGGQPQHF
TRBV4-3	TRBD1	14	TRBJ2-7	CASSQGRGQGEQYF
TRBV30	-	12	TRBJ1-1	CAWSAGHTEAFF
TRBV5-4	TRBD2	12	TRBJ2-7	CASSLSGNEQYF
TRBV2	-	14	TRBJ1-2	CASTPGQRHYGYTF
TRBV6-5	-	15	TRBJ1-4	CASSPRQTTNEKLFF
TRBV11-2	-	15	-	CASSLGVRGAYEQYF
TRBV11-2	TRBD1	15	TRBJ1-1	CASSLGRQGASEAFF
TRBV7-9	TRBD1	15	TRBJ2-7	CASSPGTGGSYEQYF
TRBV6-1	-	15	TRBJ2-7	CASRPGTSLAYEQYF
TRBV19	-	14	TRBJ2-7	CASSMRRANYEQYF
TRBV27	-	13	TRBJ1-1	CASGMGRDTEAFF
TRBV6-6	TRBD1	14	TRBJ2-7	CASSYWDREYEQYF
TRBV9	TRBD1	15	TRBJ2-3	CASSVGVRGTDTQYF
TRBV10-3	TRBD1	15	TRBJ2-7	CAIRTTGTVSYEQYF
TRBV4-2	-	15	TRBJ1-4	CASSQSLGEGEKLFF
TRBV7-2	-	16	TRBJ2-7	CASSPSQGSTLYEQYF
TRBV23-1	TRBD1	16	TRBJ2-7	CASSRPGTGASYEQYF
TRBV5-1	-	16	TRBJ1-5	CASSLVRVHSNQPQHF
TRBV7-2	-	15	TRBJ2-7	CASSLGFGGSYEQYF
TRBV11-2	TRBD1	15	TRBJ1-4	CASSWTGSGGEKLFF
TRBV27	-	14	TRBJ2-7	CASSLRGPGYEQYF
TRBV28	TRBD2	18	TRBJ2-1	CASSLWASGGASYNEQFF
TRBV25-1	-	13	-	CASRGHTTYEQYF